This TCR beta chain derives from a study of T cell repertoires in cytomegalovirus infection. Study observations and caveats: CMV-specific TCR beta clonotypes restricted by HLA-C were the ones dominating the ex vivo response.

Trimming cost V 8 bases and J 8 bases; bases outside gene matches: 8. This CDR3 is built from 12 residues. Each CDR3 protein gets one entry after TCRdb re-called the reads with MiXCR. The repertoire holds about 130,000 distinct CDR3 sequences, with 7.5% to 9% as singletons. As regards this clonotype: Its antigen is unknown.

The chain recombines TRBV12-3 or TRBV12-4 with TRBJ1-2; TRBD1 aligns across 7 bases. Source material: PBMCs. This receptor was identified in a human donor in good health (CMV status not recorded). Some clones in this sample may be carry-over from other donors' samples. CDR3 bases: TGTGCCAGCGCCACAGGGGAGAGGGGCTACACCTTC. Its protein product is CASATGERGYTF.